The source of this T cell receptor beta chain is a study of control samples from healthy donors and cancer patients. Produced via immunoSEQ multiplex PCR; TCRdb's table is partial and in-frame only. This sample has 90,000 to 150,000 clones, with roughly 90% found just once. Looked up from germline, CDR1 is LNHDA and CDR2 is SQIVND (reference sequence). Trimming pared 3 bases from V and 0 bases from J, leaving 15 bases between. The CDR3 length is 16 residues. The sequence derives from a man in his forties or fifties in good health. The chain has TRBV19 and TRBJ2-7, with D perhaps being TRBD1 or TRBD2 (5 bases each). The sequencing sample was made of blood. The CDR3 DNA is TGTGCCAGTAGTATCTCCGGGGCCCCGAGCTCCTACGAGCAGTACTTC. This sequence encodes CASSISGAPSSYEQYF. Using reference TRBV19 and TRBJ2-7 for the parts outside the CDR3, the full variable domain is DGGITQSPKYLFRKEGQNVTLSCEQNLNHDAMYWYRQDPGQGLRLIYYSQIVNDFQKGDIAEGYSVSREKKESFPLTVTSAQKNPTAFYLCASSISGAPSSYEQYFGPGTRLTVT.